Detailed here is one T cell receptor beta chain. Antigen specificity is unknown. V lost 3 bases and J lost 5; bases outside the gene matches: 13. Germline values: CDR1 SGDLS, CDR2 YYNGEE. The CDR3 covers 17 residues. The sample comes from a study of beta chain features in type 1 diabetes. Across the whole study: Across all samples, roughly 100,000,000 sorted cells were examined.

The study's findings and limits: There was a moderate but significant shortening of TCRB CDR3s in all four CD4+ subsets of Type 1 diabetes patients.

The whole isolated RNA underwent reverse transcription, so sequencing captured expressed TCRB transcripts. This table comes from immunoSEQ multiplex PCR, and its TCRdb copy is limited to in-frame clones, with some not included. The table has around 250,000 clones, roughly 13% seen once. This receptor was taken from a young man with type 1 diabetes. Sequenced sample: naive CD4+ T cells from blood. This chain connects TRBV9 to TRBJ1-4, with 7 bases that match TRBD1. The CDR3 is CASSAEGTGTVNEKLFF. CDR3 DNA: TGTGCCAGCAGCGCCGAAGGAACCGGGACAGTGAATGAAAAACTGTTTTTT.